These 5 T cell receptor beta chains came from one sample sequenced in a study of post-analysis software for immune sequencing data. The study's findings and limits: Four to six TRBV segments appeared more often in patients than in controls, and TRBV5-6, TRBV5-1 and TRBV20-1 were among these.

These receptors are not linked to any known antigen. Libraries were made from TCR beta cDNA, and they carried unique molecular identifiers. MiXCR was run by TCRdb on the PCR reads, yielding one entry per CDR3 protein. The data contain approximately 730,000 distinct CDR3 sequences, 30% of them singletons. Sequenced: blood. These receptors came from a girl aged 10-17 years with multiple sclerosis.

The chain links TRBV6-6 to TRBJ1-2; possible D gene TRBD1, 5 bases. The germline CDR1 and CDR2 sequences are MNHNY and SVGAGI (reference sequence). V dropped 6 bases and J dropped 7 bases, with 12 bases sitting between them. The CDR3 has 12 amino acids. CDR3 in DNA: TGTGCCAGCAGCCCACAGGCTGCTGGCTACACCTTC. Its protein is CASSPQAAGYTF.

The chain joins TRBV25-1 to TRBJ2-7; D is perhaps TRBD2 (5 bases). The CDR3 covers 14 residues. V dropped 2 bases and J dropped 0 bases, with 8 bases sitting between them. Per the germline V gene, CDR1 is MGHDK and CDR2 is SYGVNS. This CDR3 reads CASSEPGYSYEQYF. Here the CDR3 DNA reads TGTGCCAGCAGTGAACCGGGATACTCCTACGAGCAGTACTTC.

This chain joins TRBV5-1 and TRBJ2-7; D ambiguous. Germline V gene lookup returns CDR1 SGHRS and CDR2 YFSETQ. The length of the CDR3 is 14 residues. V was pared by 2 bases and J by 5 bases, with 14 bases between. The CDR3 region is CASSFTGPGDEQYF. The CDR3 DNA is TGCGCCAGCAGCTTTACCGGGCCTGGAGACGAGCAGTACTTC. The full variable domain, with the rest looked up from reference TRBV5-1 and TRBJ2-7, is KAGVTQTPRYLIKTRGQQVTLSCSPISGHRSVSWYQQTPGQGLQFLFEYFSETQRNKGNFPGRFSGRQFSNSRSEMNVSTLELGDSALYLCASSFTGPGDEQYFGPGTRLTVT.

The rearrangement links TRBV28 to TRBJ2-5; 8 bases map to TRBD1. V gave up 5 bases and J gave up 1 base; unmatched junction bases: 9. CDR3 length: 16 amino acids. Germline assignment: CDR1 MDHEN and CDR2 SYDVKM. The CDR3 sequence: CASSQTDGQGQETQYF. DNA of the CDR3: TGTGCCAGCAGTCAAACCGACGGACAGGGCCAAGAGACCCAGTACTTC.

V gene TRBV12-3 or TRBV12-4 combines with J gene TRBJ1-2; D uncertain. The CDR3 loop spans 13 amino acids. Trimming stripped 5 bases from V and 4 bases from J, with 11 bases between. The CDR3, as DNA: TGTGCCAGCAGTCTTGATCCCCGCTATGGCTACACCTTC. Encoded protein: CASSLDPRYGYTF.